This T cell receptor beta chain was profiled in a study of shared clonotypes between healthy human individuals. Everyone who donated was a Caucasian adult who lived in Nashville, Tennessee. The V end was cut by 3 bases, the J end by 0 bases, with 9 bases between. The CDR3 runs 14 residues. CDR1 and CDR2 (germline): PRHDT, FYEKMQ (reference sequence). TCRdb's table, derived via immunoSEQ multiplex PCR, lists solely in-frame clones and lacks some. Here the sample spans around 2.3 million clones, 90% to 97% being singletons. Broader study findings: In a few donors, around 5% of naive CD4 clonotypes appeared in common.

Remarks on this clone: Its antigen is unknown.

Sequenced material: naive CD4+ T cells sorted from blood. Subset specified: CD45RA+ positively selected. The V and J genes are TRBV13 and TRBJ2-7; D is ambiguous. This receptor was taken from a man between 18 and 29 years old in good health. The CDR3 DNA reads TGTGCCAGCAGCTTGAGGCGCAGCTCCTACGAGCAGTACTTC. Amino acid sequence: CASSLRRSSYEQYF.